This entry lists 20 T cell receptor beta chains sequenced from one sample in a study of metastatic and nonmetastatic thyroid tumors (TCRdb year 2020). Before undergoing thyroid surgery, none of the patients had been given any kind of treatment. The library relied on PCR. For sequencing, an Illumina HiSeq 4000 was employed. TCRdb handled the public reads itself, with Q25 trimming in fastp and clone calling in MiXCR, and kept productive beta chains. The sample data list tens of thousands of clones, and about 26% of these were observed just once. The ten largest account for 9.5% to 13% of the sample. Sequences were obtained from blood. These receptor sequences come from a male donor with papillary thyroid cancer or a benign thyroid nodule (not recorded which). Some clones in this sample may be carry-over from other donors' samples.

The chain joins TRBV28 to TRBJ2-7; no reliable D call. V lost 5 bases and J lost 2, with 13 bases in between. CDR3 length equals 14 residues. CDR1 and CDR2 from the germline V gene are MDHEN and SYDVKM. CDR3 sequence (DNA): TGTGCCAGCAGTCCGTTTTACAGAGCCTACGAGCAGTACTTC. Encoded protein: CASSPFYRAYEQYF.

This clone was detected ten times or more. This chain uses TRBV21-1 with TRBJ2-6; the table's D call TRBD1 went unverified against the DNA. TRBV21-1 constitutes a pseudogene. This CDR3 contains 19 residues. CDR3 residues: CASGTVTGTGYSGANVLTF. The CDR3 DNA follows: TGTGCCAGCGGTACCGTGACGGGGACAGGGTATTCTGGGGCCAACGTCCTGACTTTC.

V gene TRBV9 combines with J gene TRBJ2-1; possible D gene TRBD1, 5 bases. Looked up from germline, CDR1 is SGDLS and CDR2 is YYNGEE. The CDR3 covers 14 residues. V lost 6 bases, J lost 5 bases, and 15 bases lay in between. CDR3 bases: TGTGCCAGCAACTCAGGGAAGGTCGACAATGAGCAGTTCTTC. Translating it yields CASNSGKVDNEQFF.

The chain combines TRBV6-2 or TRBV6-3 with TRBJ2-5; TRBD2 matches at 7 bases. The CDR3 is 15 residues long. The germline CDR1 and CDR2 sequences are MNHEY and SVGEGT. V lost 6 bases to trimming and J lost 2 bases; unmatched junction nucleotides: 9. The CDR3 reads CASSGIAGEQETQYF. DNA of the CDR3: TGTGCCAGCAGCGGAATCGCGGGAGAACAAGAGACCCAGTACTTC.

This clone was counted between two and nine times. Different DNA sequences within this sample yield the same CDR3. The rearrangement joins TRBV6-2 or TRBV6-3 to TRBJ2-3, with 10 bases that match TRBD2. This CDR3 is 15 amino acids long. Germline loops: CDR1 MNHEY, CDR2 SVGEGT. V shed 10 bases and J 1 base; nucleotides not matched to a gene: 8. CDR3 region: CATKTGTSGTDTQYF. The CDR3 nucleotides read TGTGCCACCAAGACCGGGACTAGCGGCACAGATACGCAGTATTTT.

In its sample, this clone was seen many times. V usage is TRBV27 and J usage is TRBJ2-1, with no clear D. From germline, CDR1 is MNHEY and CDR2 SMNVEV (reference sequence). Trimming left V 6 bases short and J 0 bases short, with 9 bases between. This CDR3 is 14 amino acids long. The CDR3 spells CASSGMISYNEQFF. CDR3 in DNA: TGTGCCAGCAGCGGCATGATCTCCTACAATGAGCAGTTCTTC.

This clone was counted at least ten times. The chain combines TRBV3-1 with TRBJ1-2; 7 nucleotides align to TRBD1. Trimming at V came to 5 bases and at J to 8 bases, leaving 11 bases not matched to a gene. Germline V lookup: CDR1 LGHDT, CDR2 YNNKEL (reference sequence). There are 14 residues in the CDR3. CDR3 amino acids: CASSTRRQGGGYTF. CDR3 nucleotide sequence: TGTGCCAGCAGCACCAGACGGCAAGGGGGCGGCTACACCTTC.

V is TRBV4-3 and J is TRBJ2-7, with TRBD2 identical over 9 bases. The CDR3 loop spans 20 amino acids. The junction had 22 bases not matched to a gene; V was cut back by 4 bases and J by 3 bases. In germline, CDR1 is LGHNA, CDR2 YSLEER. CDR3: CASSRNLLAGGSWAGYEQYF. CDR3 in DNA: TGCGCCAGCAGCCGGAACCTGCTCGCGGGAGGGTCGTGGGCTGGCTACGAGCAGTACTTC.

At least ten counts were recorded for this clone. The chain carries TRBV27 and TRBJ1-5; TRBD1 might be the D (6 bases). The CDR3 totals 16 residues. Trimming removed 5 bases from V and 1 base from J, with 15 bases in between. Germline V gives CDR1 MNHEY, CDR2 SMNVEV (reference sequence). CDR3 loop: CASSGRGQTSNQPQHF. CDR3 sequence (DNA): TGTGCCAGCAGTGGACGGGGGCAGACAAGCAATCAGCCCCAGCATTTT.

The chain joins TRBV24-1 to TRBJ1-2; D unresolved. CDR1 and CDR2 from the germline V gene are KGHDR and SFDVKD. The CDR3 covers 11 residues. The V and J ends lost 1 base and 6 bases respectively, with 2 bases between them. The CDR3 DNA reads as TGTGCCACCAGTGATTTTGATGGCTACACCTTC. As protein: CATSDFDGYTF.

The V call is TRBV11-2, the J call TRBJ1-5; D might be TRBD1 (6 bases). V was clipped by 1 base and J by 3 bases, with 10 bases between them. The CDR3 runs to 15 residues. CDR1 is SGHAT, CDR2 FQNNGV, per germline. The CDR3 reads CASSLVGGNNQPQHF. CDR3 nucleotides: TGTGCCAGCAGCTTAGTAGGGGGGAACAATCAGCCCCAGCATTTT.

This clone was recorded at least ten times. This chain connects TRBV6-4 to TRBJ1-5, with 7 bases fitting TRBD1. CDR1 and CDR2 from the germline V gene are MRHNA and SNTAGT. The trim removed 5 bases at V and 7 bases at J, leaving 8 bases unmatched. CDR3 size: 14 residues. The CDR3 DNA sequence: TGTGCCAGCAGTCCTACCAACAGGGGACAGCCCCAGCATTTT. This gives the protein CASSPTNRGQPQHF.

This clone was seen only a few times. The V gene is TRBV27, the J gene TRBJ2-2; D is possibly TRBD1 (6 bases). The CDR3 has 16 residues. Trimming removed 6 bases from V and 6 bases from J, with 20 bases in between. Germline V lookup: CDR1 MNHEY, CDR2 SMNVEV (reference sequence). This CDR3 is CASSPGWGLGPGELFF. CDR3 coding DNA: TGTGCCAGCAGCCCTGGGTGGGGGCTAGGCCCCGGGGAGCTGTTTTTT.

In this sample, this clone turned up many times. The chain couples TRBV11-2 to TRBJ2-5; TRBD2 agrees at 12 bases. This CDR3 has 15 amino acids. With V trimmed by 1 base and J by 4 bases, 1 base remained unmatched. Per the germline V gene, CDR1 is SGHAT and CDR2 is FQNNGV. The CDR3 protein is CASSLGLAGVETQYF. CDR3 nucleotides: TGTGCCAGCAGCTTAGGACTAGCGGGAGTAGAGACCCAGTACTTC.

This clone was seen once. Here the CDR3 DNA reads TGCAGTGCTAGGATGCCGCGGGGAGCGGGAGTCTACGAGCAGTACTTC. It is translated as CSARMPRGAGVYEQYF. This chain connects TRBV20-1 to TRBJ2-7; TRBD2 matches at 8 bases. Per germline, CDR1 DFQATT and CDR2 SNEGSKA (reference sequence). CDR3 length: 16 residues. V shed 3 bases, J shed 3 bases, and the junction held 13 bases outside the gene matches.

This clone was counted only a few times. The chain uses TRBV6-1 and TRBJ1-2, with a tentative D call TRBD1 (5 bases). V lost 2 bases and J 8 bases, leaving 18 bases between the germline ends. From germline, CDR1 is MNHNS and CDR2 SASEGT. There are 15 residues in the CDR3. The CDR3 spells CASSEISGGAGGYTF. The CDR3 nucleotides read TGTGCCAGCAGTGAAATAAGTGGTGGGGCCGGCGGCTACACCTTC.

As regards this clone: A read error may account for a junction end that differs from germline. The chain combines TRBV12-3 or TRBV12-4 with TRBJ1-6; D is unclear. The CDR3 has 16 residues. The CDR3 sequence is CASSFGGPSSNSPLHF. The DNA of the CDR3 is TGTGCCAGCAGTTTTGGCGGCCCATCCTCTAATTCACCCCTCCACTTT.

This sequence joins TRBV20-1 and TRBJ2-7; D is perhaps TRBD1 or TRBD2 (6 bases each). Trimming stripped 2 bases from V and 0 bases from J, with 14 bases between. Germline-derived CDR1 and CDR2 are DFQATT and SNEGSKA (reference sequence). The CDR3 runs 15 residues. The CDR3 DNA is TGCAGTGCTAGACGAACACAGGGAGGCTCCTACGAGCAGTACTTC. Translated, it gives CSARRTQGGSYEQYF.

This clone was seen repeatedly, ten times or more. The chain couples TRBV18 to TRBJ2-7; D is uncertain. Germline V gene data show CDR1 as KGHSH and CDR2 as LQKENI. The CDR3 has 15 amino acids. Between the trimmed V and J ends, which lost 0 bases and 0 bases, there was a span of 9 bases. DNA of the CDR3: TGTGCCAGCTCACCACCTAGCAGGATCTCCTACGAGCAGTACTTC. Amino acid sequence: CASSPPSRISYEQYF.

Only a few counts were recorded for this clone. V and J are TRBV19 and TRBJ2-1, with a weak D call TRBD2 (5 bases). Germline assignment: CDR1 LNHDA and CDR2 SQIVND (reference sequence). The V end lost 11 bases, the J end lost 9 bases, and 23 bases lay between the germline ends. The CDR3 covers 14 residues. The CDR3 nucleotides are TGTGCCTCCAAGACCGGGTTAGTGGGGAGTGAGCAGTTCTTC. Residues: CASKTGLVGSEQFF.